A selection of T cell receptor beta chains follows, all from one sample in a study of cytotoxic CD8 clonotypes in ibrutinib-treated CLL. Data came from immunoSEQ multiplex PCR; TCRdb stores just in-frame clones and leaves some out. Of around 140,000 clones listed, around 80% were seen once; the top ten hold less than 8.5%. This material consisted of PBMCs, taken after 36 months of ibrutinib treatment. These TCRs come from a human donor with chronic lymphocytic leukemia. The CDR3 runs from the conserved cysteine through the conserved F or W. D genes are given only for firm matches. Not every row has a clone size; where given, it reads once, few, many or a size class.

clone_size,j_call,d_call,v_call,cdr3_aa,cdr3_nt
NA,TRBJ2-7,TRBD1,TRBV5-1,CASSPPQGDSYEQYF,TGCGCCAGCAGCCCGCCCCAGGGGGACTCCTACGAGCAGTACTTC
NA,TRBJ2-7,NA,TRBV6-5,CASSRQGEQYF,TGTGCCAGCAGCCGGCAGGGCGAGCAGTACTTC
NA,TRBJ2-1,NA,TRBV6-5,CASSYSGPNEQFF,TGTGCCAGCAGTTACTCGGGCCCCAATGAGCAGTTCTTC
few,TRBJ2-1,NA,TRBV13,CASSLGGVDEQFF,TGTGCCAGCAGCTTAGGAGGGGTCGATGAGCAGTTCTTC
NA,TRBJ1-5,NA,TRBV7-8,CASSLARVVGNQPQHF,TGTGCCAGCAGCTTAGCTCGGGTGGTGGGCAATCAGCCCCAGCATTTT
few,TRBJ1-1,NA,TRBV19,CASSEGERAFF,TGTGCCAGTAGCGAAGGGGAAAGAGCTTTCTTT
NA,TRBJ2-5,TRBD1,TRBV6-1,CASSQGTGETQYF,TGTGCCAGCAGCCAAGGGACAGGAGAGACCCAGTACTTC
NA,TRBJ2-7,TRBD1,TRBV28,CASRGQGTPNYEQYF,TGTGCCAGCAGGGGACAGGGGACGCCGAACTACGAGCAGTACTTC
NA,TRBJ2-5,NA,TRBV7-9,CASSLVGQQETQYF,TGTGCCAGCAGCTTAGTTGGCCAACAAGAGACCCAGTACTTC
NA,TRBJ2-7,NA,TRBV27,CASSHGTIYEQYF,TGTGCCAGCAGTCATGGGACGATCTACGAGCAGTACTTC
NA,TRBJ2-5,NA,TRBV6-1,CASTIHPVGTQYF,TGTGCCAGCACCATACACCCAGTTGGGACCCAGTACTTC
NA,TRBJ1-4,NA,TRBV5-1,CASSYSGSPKNEKLFF,TGCGCCAGCAGCTACAGCGGGAGTCCGAAAAATGAAAAACTGTTTTTT
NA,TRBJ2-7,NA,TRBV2,CASSDKGYEQYF,TGTGCCAGCAGTGATAAGGGCTACGAGCAGTACTTC
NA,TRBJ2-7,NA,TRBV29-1,CSCGNRFYEQYF,TGCAGTTGCGGGAACAGATTCTACGAGCAGTACTTC
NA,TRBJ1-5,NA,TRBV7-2,CASSLTDQPQHF,TGTGCCAGCAGCTTAACGGATCAGCCCCAGCATTTT
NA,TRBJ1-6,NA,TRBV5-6,CASSLGTGVARSSPLHF,TGTGCCAGCAGCTTGGGTACTGGGGTAGCTCGCTCCTCACCCCTCCACTTT